This TCR beta chain was retrieved from a study of blood T cells in healthy people across ages. Regarding the study as a whole: Observed TCR beta diversity showed a strong correlation with the percentage of naive T cells as measured by flow cytometry.

With a J-beta primer mix and a sample-barcoded 5' primer, a second PCR ran about 7 to 12 cycles. Researchers report that each sample yielded at least 2.5 million CDR3-containing paired-end reads. Each CDR3 protein gets one entry after TCRdb re-called the 5' RACE reads with MiXCR. The sample holds some 1.4 million distinct CDR3 sequences, 42% seen once. This clonotype has only one observation. Its target is unknown. The receptor was derived from a woman under 30 in good health. Material for sequencing was blood.

CDR3 bases: TGTGCCAGCAGCTTACCCCGGTCACAGGGGAGAAAATGGAACTATGGCTACACCTTC. Translation: CASSLPRSQGRKWNYGYTF. The gene calls are TRBV7-6 and TRBJ1-2, with 7 bases matching TRBD1. The CDR3 consists of 19 residues. Trimming at V came to 2 bases and at J to 2 bases, leaving 17 bases not matched to a gene. Germline V gene data show CDR1 as SGHVS and CDR2 as FNYEAQ.